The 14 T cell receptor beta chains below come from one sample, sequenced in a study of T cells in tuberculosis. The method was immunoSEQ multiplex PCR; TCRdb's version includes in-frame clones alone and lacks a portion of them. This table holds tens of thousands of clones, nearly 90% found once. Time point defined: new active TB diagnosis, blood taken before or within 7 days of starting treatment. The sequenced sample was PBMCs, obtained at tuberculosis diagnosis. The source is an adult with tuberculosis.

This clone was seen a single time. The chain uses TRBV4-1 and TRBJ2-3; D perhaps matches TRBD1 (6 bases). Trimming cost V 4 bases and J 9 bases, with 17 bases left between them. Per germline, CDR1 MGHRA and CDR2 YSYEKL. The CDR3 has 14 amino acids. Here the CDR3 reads CASSLAGLGGTQYF. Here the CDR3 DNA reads TGCGCCAGCAGCCTAGCCGGCCTAGGGGGAACGCAGTATTTT.

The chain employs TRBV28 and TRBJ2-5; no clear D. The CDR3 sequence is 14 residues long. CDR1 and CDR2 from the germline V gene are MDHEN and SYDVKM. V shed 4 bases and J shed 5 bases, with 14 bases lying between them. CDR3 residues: CASSSIRSSETQYF. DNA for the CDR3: TGTGCCAGCAGTTCGATACGGTCGTCGGAGACCCAGTACTTC.

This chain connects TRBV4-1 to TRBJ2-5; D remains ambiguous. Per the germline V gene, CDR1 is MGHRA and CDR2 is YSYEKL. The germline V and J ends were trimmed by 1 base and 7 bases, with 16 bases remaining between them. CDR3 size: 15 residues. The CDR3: CASSQGGDLSGTQYF. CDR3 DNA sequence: TGCGCCAGCAGCCAAGGAGGAGACCTTTCCGGGACCCAGTACTTC.

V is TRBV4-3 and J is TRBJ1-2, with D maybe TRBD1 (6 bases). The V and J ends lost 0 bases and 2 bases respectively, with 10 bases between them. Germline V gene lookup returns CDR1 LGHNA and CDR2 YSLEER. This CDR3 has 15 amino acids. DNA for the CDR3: TGCGCCAGCAGCCAAGATGGGGGCTGGAACTATGGCTACACCTTC. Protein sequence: CASSQDGGWNYGYTF.

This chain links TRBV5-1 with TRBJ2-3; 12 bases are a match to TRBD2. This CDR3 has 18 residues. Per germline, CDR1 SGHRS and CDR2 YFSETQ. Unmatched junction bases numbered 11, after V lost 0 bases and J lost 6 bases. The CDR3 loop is CASSLGLAGVGQADTQYF. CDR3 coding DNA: TGCGCCAGCAGCTTGGGACTAGCGGGAGTAGGGCAGGCTGATACGCAGTATTTT.

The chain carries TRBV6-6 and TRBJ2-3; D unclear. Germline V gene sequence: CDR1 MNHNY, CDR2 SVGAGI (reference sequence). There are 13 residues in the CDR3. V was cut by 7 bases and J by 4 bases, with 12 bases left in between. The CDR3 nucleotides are TGTGCCAGCACCACGACCGAGGCAGATACGCAGTATTTT. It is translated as CASTTTEADTQYF.

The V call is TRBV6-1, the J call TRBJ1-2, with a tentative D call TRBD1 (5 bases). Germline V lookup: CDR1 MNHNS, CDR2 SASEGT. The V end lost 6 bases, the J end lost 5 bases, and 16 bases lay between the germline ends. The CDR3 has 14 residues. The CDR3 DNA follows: TGTGCCAGCAGCATTACAGGTAGAGATTATGGCTACACCTTC. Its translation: CASSITGRDYGYTF.

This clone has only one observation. CDR3 coding DNA: TGTGCCAGCAGCTTAGATCTGTTCGGCGGGGGGGCATATGAGCAGTTCTTC. Translating it yields CASSLDLFGGGAYEQFF. The V gene is TRBV11-2, the J gene TRBJ2-1; 9 positions agree with TRBD2. Germline values: CDR1 SGHAT, CDR2 FQNNGV. V dropped 0 bases and J dropped 8; count of bases not matched to a gene: 11. This CDR3 has 17 residues.

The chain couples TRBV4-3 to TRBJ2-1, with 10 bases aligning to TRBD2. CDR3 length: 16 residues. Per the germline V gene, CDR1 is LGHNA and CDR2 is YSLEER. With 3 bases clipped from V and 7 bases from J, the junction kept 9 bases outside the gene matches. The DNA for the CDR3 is TGCGCCAGCAGCCACACCAGCGGGGGGGCCTGGAATGAGCAGTTCTTC. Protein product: CASSHTSGGAWNEQFF.

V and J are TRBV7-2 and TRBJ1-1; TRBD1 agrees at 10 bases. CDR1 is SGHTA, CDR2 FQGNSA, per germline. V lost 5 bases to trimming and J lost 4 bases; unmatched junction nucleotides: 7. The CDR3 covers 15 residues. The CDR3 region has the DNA TGTGCCAGCAGCGAGACAGGGGGCGCGGGCACTGAAGCTTTCTTT. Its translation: CASSETGGAGTEAFF.

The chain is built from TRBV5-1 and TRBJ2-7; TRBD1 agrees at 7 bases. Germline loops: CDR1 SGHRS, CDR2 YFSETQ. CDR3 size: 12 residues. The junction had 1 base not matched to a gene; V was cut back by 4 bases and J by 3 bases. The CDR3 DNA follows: TGCGCCAGCAGCCAGGGGGTCTACGAGCAGTACTTC. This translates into CASSQGVYEQYF.

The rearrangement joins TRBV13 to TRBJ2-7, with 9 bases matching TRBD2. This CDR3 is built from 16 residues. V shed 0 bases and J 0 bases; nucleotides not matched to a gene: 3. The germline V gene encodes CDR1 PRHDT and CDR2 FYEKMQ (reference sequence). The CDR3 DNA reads TGTGCCAGCAGCTTAGGAGGCGGGAGGGCCTCCTACGAGCAGTACTTC. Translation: CASSLGGGRASYEQYF.

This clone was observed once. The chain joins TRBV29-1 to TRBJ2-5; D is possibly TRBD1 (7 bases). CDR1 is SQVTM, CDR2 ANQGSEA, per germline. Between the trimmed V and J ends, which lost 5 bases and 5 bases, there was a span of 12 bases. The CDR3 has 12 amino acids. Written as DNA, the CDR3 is TGCAGCGTTACGACAGGGAGGGAGACCCAGTACTTC. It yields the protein CSVTTGRETQYF.

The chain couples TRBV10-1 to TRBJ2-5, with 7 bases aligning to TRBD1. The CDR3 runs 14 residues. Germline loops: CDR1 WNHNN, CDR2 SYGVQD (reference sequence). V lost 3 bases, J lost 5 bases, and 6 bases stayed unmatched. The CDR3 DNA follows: TGCGCCAGCAGTGATACTATGACAGGGGAGACCCAGTACTTC. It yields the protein CASSDTMTGETQYF.